This entry describes one T cell receptor beta chain. Its matching antigen is unknown. The data stem from a study of T-cell memory formation after mild COVID-19. Background on the study: Most TCR clusters belonged to a single donor.

Unmatched junction bases numbered 7, after V lost 3 bases and J lost 0 bases. The CDR3 has 15 residues. Germline V gives CDR1 DFQATT, CDR2 SNEGSKA (reference sequence). Each CDR3 protein gets one entry after TCRdb re-called the 5' RACE reads with MiXCR. This sample has 300,000 to 400,000 distinct CDR3 sequences, with 28% found just once. Study outcomes and limitations: The study found contracting CD4+ clones mainly in CM and EM and contracting CD8+ clones in EMRA.

The TCR was taken from an adult woman who had mild COVID-19 (a few samples of this study predate the infection). Cell type and time point are not known. The sequenced material came from PBMCs or a T cell subset sorted from them (not recorded which). This chain uses TRBV20-1 with TRBJ1-2; 7 bases are a match to TRBD1. The DNA of the CDR3 is TGCAGTGCTAGGCACCGGGACAGTCCTAACTATGGCTACACCTTC. It is translated as CSARHRDSPNYGYTF.